The rows below give T cell receptor beta chains drawn from one sample of a study of blood T cell repertoires in COVID-19. The repertoire was sequenced with immunoSEQ multiplex PCR; TCRdb's copy has only in-frame clones and lacks some. The table lists 350,000 to 450,000 clones, more than 85% of them singletons, with around 0.94% in the top ten. The source material was PBMCs or T cells enriched from blood (not recorded which). These receptors originate from a woman aged 40 to 50 who had been exposed to COVID-19. The conserved cysteine and the conserved F or W are not part of the CDR3 here.

TRBJ1-1	TRBV19	ATGQTMNTEAF
TRBJ2-7	TRBV12-3/TRBV12-4	ASSLQGSYEQY
TRBJ1-5	TRBV19	ASIGQGASNQPQH
TRBJ2-1	TRBV19	ASSIGGGTGGAYNEQF
TRBJ2-3	TRBV5-8	ASSSRTRTSRGQY
TRBJ2-1	TRBV5-4	ASSLARSSGYSYNEQF
TRBJ1-1	TRBV4-1	ASSQDTRVNTEAF
TRBJ2-1	TRBV9	ASSADEGTNNEQF
TRBJ1-1	TRBV29-1	SSKKGPEAF
TRBJ2-7	TRBV19	ASSIARGLTEQY
TRBJ1-6	TRBV5-5	ASSPGETSYNSPLH
TRBJ1-2	TRBV12-3/TRBV12-4	ASSRDRVSGYT
TRBJ2-1	TRBV15	ATSRDYLAGGDEQF
TRBJ1-3	TRBV15	ATAPTAGNTIY
TRBJ1-2	TRBV7-9	ASSVARDSSNYGYT
TRBJ2-6	TRBV19	ASSIRGQAGANVLT
TRBJ1-1	TRBV5-8	ASSSGNRAMGNTEAF
TRBJ2-1	TRBV6-1	ASSALSLSLAGYNEQF
TRBJ1-1	TRBV10-1	ASSAAGNTEAF
TRBJ2-4	TRBV5-8	ASSLETGGLNIQY
TRBJ1-3	TRBV29-1	SVEGDSSGNTIY
TRBJ1-1	TRBV19	ASSSRRPNTEAF
TRBJ1-1	TRBV29-1	SVEEGGQSEAF
TRBJ2-2	TRBV7-9	ASSLSFVEREAGELF
TRBJ1-2	TRBV19	ASRDRDSQPIS
TRBJ1-5	TRBV27	ASSPTGYSNQPQH
TRBJ1-6	TRBV19	ASGPGGKSSPLH
TRBJ1-2	TRBV20-1	SARKGDGYT
TRBJ2-6	TRBV6-1	ASSEMGTGSGSGANVLT
TRBJ2-5	TRBV5-6	ASSLRRETQY
TRBJ2-7	TRBV30	ASGGLAGGSEQY
TRBJ2-3	TRBV7-6	ASSSKGALTDTQY
TRBJ1-2	TRBV29-1	SVELGASYGYT
TRBJ1-4	TRBV3-1/TRBV3-2	ASSQGEGTTNEKLF
TRBJ2-3	TRBV29-1	SVAGGPNRSTDTQY
TRBJ1-6	TRBV28	ASSLPGNYSPLH
TRBJ2-3	TRBV10-2	ASKVGGDTQY
TRBJ1-5	TRBV2	ASSERGWQPQH
TRBJ2-2	TRBV30	AWTRTDRGELF
TRBJ2-2	TRBV19	ASSLGQENTGELF
TRBJ2-7	TRBV7-3	ANHSGGNAYEQY
TRBJ1-6	TRBV7-9	ASSYDSGGGSPLH
TRBJ1-3	TRBV5-6	ASSPTGTFSGNTIY
TRBJ1-5	TRBV19	ASSLRDRGNQPQH
TRBJ2-3	TRBV5-1	ASSSPWRGGVADTQY
TRBJ1-3	TRBV7-2	ASSLEGTGLNTIY
TRBJ1-1	TRBV29-1	SVAGDRVGNTEAF
TRBJ1-1	TRBV2	ASRVNPGNTEAF
TRBJ2-1	TRBV7-3	ASAEGGASHNEQF
TRBJ1-6	TRBV7-6	ASSTQEGGHSPLH